What follows are 25 T cell receptor beta chains derived from one specimen sequenced in a study of CD8+CD57+ T cells in acquired aplastic anemia (dated by TCRdb to between 2018 and 2020). Expansion of CD8+CD57+ cells had been shown by flow cytometry in the patients chosen for sequencing. Data came from an Illumina HiSeq 2000. Genomic DNA was used as template for profiling of TCR beta VDJ combinations and CDR3 sequences. The raw public data were reprocessed by TCRdb itself: fastp quality trimming at Q25, MiXCR clonotype calling, in-frame beta chains only. Each entry is one CDR3 protein sequence, shown with its most common DNA and genes. Across this sample there are around 430,000 distinct CDR3 sequences, with less than 35% seen only once. The ten biggest clones cover less than 1% of the sample. The specimen sequenced was sorted CD4+, CD8+, or CD8+CD57+ T cells (not recorded which) from PBMCs. The receptors shown here come from a human donor with aplastic anemia.

The chain links TRBV30 to TRBJ1-5; D perhaps matches TRBD1 (6 bases). There are 13 residues in the CDR3. Germline V lookup: CDR1 GTSNPN, CDR2 SVGIG (reference sequence). V lost 4 bases to trimming and J lost 3 bases, with 10 bases between them. The CDR3 bases are TGTGCCTGGACCCGGGACACCAATCAGCCCCAGCATTTT. Residues: CAWTRDTNQPQHF.

The chain employs TRBV5-1 and TRBJ1-3, with 8 bases lining up with TRBD1. The CDR3 is made up of 15 amino acids. V lost 4 bases and J lost 2; bases outside the gene matches: 5. Looked up from germline, CDR1 is SGHRS and CDR2 is YFSETQ. CDR3 coding DNA: TGCGCCAGCAGCCCGGACAGGGCAACTGGAAACACCATATATTTT. It codes for CASSPDRATGNTIYF. The full variable domain, with the rest looked up from reference TRBV5-1 and TRBJ1-3, is KAGVTQTPRYLIKTRGQQVTLSCSPISGHRSVSWYQQTPGQGLQFLFEYFSETQRNKGNFPGRFSGRQFSNSRSEMNVSTLELGDSALYLCASSPDRATGNTIYFGEGSWLTVV.

In its sample, this clonotype was seen a few times. CDR3 nucleotides: TGCGCCAGCAGCTTGGTAGAGGACCCGAGGTCCTACTTC. Its protein is CASSLVEDPRSYF. The chain carries TRBV5-1 and TRBJ2-5, with D unclear. The CDR3 contains 13 residues. The germline CDR1 and CDR2 sequences are SGHRS and YFSETQ. Between the trimmed V and J ends, which lost 0 bases and 14 bases, there was a span of 17 bases.

The chain uses TRBV19 and TRBJ1-2; 9 nucleotides align to TRBD1. The CDR3 length is 14 residues. Trimming at V came to 9 bases and at J to 8 bases, leaving 13 bases not matched to a gene. Germline CDR1 and CDR2: LNHDA and SQIVND (reference sequence). This chain's CDR3 is CASSAKQGARGYTF. The CDR3, as DNA: TGTGCCAGCAGCGCGAAACAGGGGGCGAGGGGCTACACCTTC.

This sequence joins TRBV20-1 and TRBJ2-6; D might be TRBD1 or TRBD2, each matching 6 bases. Trimming stripped 6 bases from V and 0 bases from J, with 15 bases between. The germline V gene has CDR1 DFQATT and CDR2 SNEGSKA (reference sequence). The CDR3 is made up of 16 amino acids. The CDR3 DNA reads as TGCAGTGCCAGGGGCGGGGCATCCTCTGGGGCCAACGTCCTGACTTTC. It encodes CSARGGASSGANVLTF.

This clonotype was observed many times. The chain uses TRBV7-2 and TRBJ2-7; 10 bases are shared with TRBD1. CDR1 SGHTA and CDR2 FQGNSA come from the germline V gene. The CDR3 is 14 residues long. With 5 bases clipped from V and 7 bases from J, the junction kept 8 bases outside the gene matches. The CDR3 sequence: CASSPRQGAWEQYF. The CDR3 nucleotides are TGTGCCAGCAGCCCCCGACAGGGGGCGTGGGAGCAGTACTTC.

This rearrangement joins TRBV12-3 or TRBV12-4 to TRBJ1-5; D is undetermined. Trimming left V 7 bases short and J 4 bases short, with 11 bases between. The CDR3 is 13 amino acids. CDR3 in amino acids: CASNQDGNQPQHF. The CDR3, as DNA: TGTGCCAGCAACCAAGACGGGAATCAGCCCCAGCATTTT.

The chain uses TRBV12-5 and TRBJ2-3, with D perhaps TRBD1 or TRBD2 (5 bases each). The CDR3 covers 14 residues. V was pared by 6 bases and J by 4 bases, with 14 bases between. CDR1 is LGHNT, CDR2 FRNRAP, per germline. The CDR3 loop reads CASGNGTYADTQYF. The CDR3 DNA reads as TGTGCTAGTGGCAACGGGACGTACGCAGATACGCAGTATTTT.

This clonotype has just one count. This sequence may be a read error, since a much larger clone differs from it by one base. The rearrangement joins TRBV2 to TRBJ2-7, with TRBD1 matching 7 bases. CDR1 SNHLY and CDR2 FYNNEI come from the germline V gene. CDR3 length: 14 residues. As DNA, the CDR3 is TGTCCCAGCAGCTTGGTAGGGGGCCGCGACGAGCAGTACTTT. Translation: CPSSLVGGRDEQYF.

This clonotype showed up many times. The chain recombines TRBV29-1 with TRBJ1-2, with D possibly being TRBD1 (5 bases). This CDR3 is 12 amino acids long. V was clipped by 7 bases and J by 5 bases, with 14 bases between them. CDR1 and CDR2 from the germline V gene are SQVTM and ANQGSEA. The CDR3 spells CSDEDTEYGYTF. Here the CDR3 DNA reads TGCAGCGACGAGGACACAGAGTATGGCTACACCTTC.

The rearrangement uses TRBV5-1 and TRBJ1-2; 9 bases are a match to TRBD1. Trimming cost V 4 bases and J 8 bases; bases outside gene matches: 9. CDR3 length: 14 residues. Germline lookup yields CDR1 SGHRS and CDR2 YFSETQ. CDR3 sequence reads: CASSAGQGFLGYTF. The DNA for the CDR3 is TGCGCCAGCAGCGCGGGACAGGGCTTTCTAGGCTACACCTTC.

This clonotype was seen a few times. This could be a read error, since a much larger clone is one nucleotide away. The chain has TRBV5-4 and TRBJ1-2; D is possibly TRBD1 (5 bases). The germline V gene encodes CDR1 SGHNT and CDR2 YYREEE (reference sequence). The CDR3 contains 13 residues. With 5 bases removed from V and 3 bases from J, the gap between germline ends came to 11 bases. The CDR3 spells CASSREGYYGYTF. Written as DNA, the CDR3 is TGTGCCAGCAGTCGGGAGGGGTACTATGGCTACACCTTC.

The V call is TRBV10-3, the J call TRBJ2-5; D possibly corresponds to TRBD2 (6 bases). Germline values: CDR1 ENHRY, CDR2 SYGVKD. The CDR3 totals 13 residues. V gave up 10 bases and J gave up 5 bases, with 17 bases separating them. The CDR3, as DNA: TGTGCCACAAATGGGCCCGGAGGGGAGACCCAGTACTTC. It translates to CATNGPGGETQYF.

The chain links TRBV5-4 to TRBJ2-7, with D maybe TRBD1 (6 bases). In germline, CDR1 is SGHNT, CDR2 YYREEE (reference sequence). V lost 3 bases and J lost 2, with 12 bases in between. The CDR3 sequence is 14 residues long. The CDR3 region is CASSSLTGPYEQYF. The CDR3 DNA reads TGTGCCAGCAGCTCTTTGACAGGTCCCTACGAGCAGTACTTC.

Note on this clonotype: Just one base apart from a much larger clone, this may be a read error. CDR3 sequence (DNA): TGTGCCAGCAGCAAGGCCAGGAACACTGAAGCTTTCTTT. This codes for CASSKARNTEAFF. This rearrangement joins TRBV7-9 to TRBJ1-1, with D unclear. Germline V gives CDR1 SEHNR, CDR2 FQNEAQ (reference sequence). Trimming pared 5 bases from V and 1 base from J, leaving 8 bases between. This CDR3 contains 13 residues.

This clonotype was seen a few times. The V and J genes are TRBV12-3 or TRBV12-4 and TRBJ2-3; D is possibly TRBD1 (5 bases). V was trimmed by 6 bases and J by 9 bases, leaving 22 bases between them. The CDR3 runs 15 residues. This CDR3 is CASSLGAGQGRTQYF. DNA for the CDR3: TGTGCCAGCAGCCTAGGGGCAGGTCAGGGAAGGACGCAGTATTTT.

The chain joins TRBV20-1 to TRBJ2-1, with 7 positions matching TRBD1. Per the germline V gene, CDR1 is DFQATT and CDR2 is SNEGSKA (reference sequence). This CDR3 contains 15 residues. V dropped 4 bases and J dropped 0; count of bases not matched to a gene: 6. DNA for the CDR3: TGCAGTGCTACAAGGGGACAGAGCTCCTACAATGAGCAGTTCTTC. Its protein is CSATRGQSSYNEQFF.

This clonotype came up a few times. V gene TRBV9 combines with J gene TRBJ1-1, with 10 bases lining up with TRBD1. J was trimmed by 10 bases and V by 0 bases; bases with no gene match: 3. The CDR3 sequence is 13 residues long. Germline CDR1 reads SGDLS; CDR2 reads YYNGEE. Here the CDR3 reads CASSVGDRGVAFF. The CDR3 nucleotides read TGTGCCAGCAGCGTAGGGGACAGGGGAGTAGCTTTCTTT.

This clonotype has a count of ten or more. The CDR3 DNA is TGTGCCAGTAGTCCCGAAGGGACAGGCAATCAGCCCCAGCATTTT. Protein product: CASSPEGTGNQPQHF. This chain joins TRBV19 and TRBJ1-5, with 7 bases lining up with TRBD1. The CDR3 has 15 residues. From germline, CDR1 is LNHDA and CDR2 SQIVND (reference sequence). V lost 5 bases and J lost 2; bases outside the gene matches: 6. Supplemented by reference TRBV19 and TRBJ1-5, the full variable domain reads DGGITQSPKYLFRKEGQNVTLSCEQNLNHDAMYWYRQDPGQGLRLIYYSQIVNDFQKGDIAEGYSVSREKKESFPLTVTSAQKNPTAFYLCASSPEGTGNQPQHFGDGTRLSIL.

In this sample, this clonotype turned up many times. The V gene is TRBV7-2, the J gene TRBJ2-5; possible D gene TRBD1, 5 bases. The CDR3 has 13 amino acids. The V gene lost 3 bases and the J gene lost 3 bases, with 8 bases spanning the gap. Germline V lookup: CDR1 SGHTA, CDR2 FQGNSA. As DNA, the CDR3 is TGTGCCAGCAGCTTGGGGCCGAAAGAGACCCAGTACTTC. Translating gives CASSLGPKETQYF. Complete variable domain (other parts from reference TRBV7-2 and TRBJ2-5): GAGVSQSPSNKVTEKGKDVELRCDPISGHTALYWYRQSLGQGLEFLIYFQGNSAPDKSGLPSDRFSAERTGGSVSTLTIQRTQQEDSAVYLCASSLGPKETQYFGPGTRLLVL.

The genes are TRBV5-1 and TRBJ2-2; no reliable D call. The CDR3 has 13 residues. From germline, CDR1 is SGHRS and CDR2 YFSETQ. Trimming left V 2 bases short and J 0 bases short, with 2 bases between. In nucleotides, the CDR3 is TGCGCCAGCAGCTTAGCGAACACCGGGGAGCTGTTTTTT. Encoded protein: CASSLANTGELFF.

The chain combines TRBV2 with TRBJ2-5, with TRBD1 identical over 8 bases. J lost 5 bases, V lost 7 bases, and 12 bases had no gene match. Germline values: CDR1 SNHLY, CDR2 FYNNEI. CDR3 length: 15 residues. The CDR3 loop is CASNPTGVDRETQYF. As DNA, the CDR3 is TGTGCCAGCAACCCGACAGGGGTTGACCGGGAGACCCAGTACTTC.

This clonotype was recorded many times. CDR3 region: CASSPSLGETQYF. As DNA, the CDR3 is TGTGCCAGTAGTCCCTCATTGGGGGAGACCCAGTACTTC. This chain links TRBV19 with TRBJ2-5; D unclear. Germline V gene lookup returns CDR1 LNHDA and CDR2 SQIVND (reference sequence). V shed 5 bases and J shed 5 bases, with 12 bases lying between them. CDR3 size: 13 residues.

V usage is TRBV19 and J usage is TRBJ1-6; D is uncertain. The CDR3 has 13 residues. Trimming shortened V by 11 bases and J by 7 bases, and 15 bases separated the two germline ends. Per germline, CDR1 LNHDA and CDR2 SQIVND (reference sequence). CDR3 nucleotide sequence: TGTGCCTGGAGAACGGAGGCAAATTCACCCCTCCACTTT. Residues: CAWRTEANSPLHF. Full variable domain (outside the CDR3, taken from reference TRBV19 and TRBJ1-6): DGGITQSPKYLFRKEGQNVTLSCEQNLNHDAMYWYRQDPGQGLRLIYYSQIVNDFQKGDIAEGYSVSREKKESFPLTVTSAQKNPTAFYLCAWRTEANSPLHFGNGTRLTVT.

The chain recombines TRBV7-9 with TRBJ1-5, with a possible D match to TRBD1 (5 bases). In germline, CDR1 is SEHNR, CDR2 FQNEAQ (reference sequence). The V end was cut by 5 bases, the J end by 6 bases, with 11 bases between. This CDR3 contains 13 residues. The CDR3 DNA reads as TGTGCCAGCAGCCACCGGGACGCTCAGCCCCAGCATTTT. The encoded protein is CASSHRDAQPQHF.